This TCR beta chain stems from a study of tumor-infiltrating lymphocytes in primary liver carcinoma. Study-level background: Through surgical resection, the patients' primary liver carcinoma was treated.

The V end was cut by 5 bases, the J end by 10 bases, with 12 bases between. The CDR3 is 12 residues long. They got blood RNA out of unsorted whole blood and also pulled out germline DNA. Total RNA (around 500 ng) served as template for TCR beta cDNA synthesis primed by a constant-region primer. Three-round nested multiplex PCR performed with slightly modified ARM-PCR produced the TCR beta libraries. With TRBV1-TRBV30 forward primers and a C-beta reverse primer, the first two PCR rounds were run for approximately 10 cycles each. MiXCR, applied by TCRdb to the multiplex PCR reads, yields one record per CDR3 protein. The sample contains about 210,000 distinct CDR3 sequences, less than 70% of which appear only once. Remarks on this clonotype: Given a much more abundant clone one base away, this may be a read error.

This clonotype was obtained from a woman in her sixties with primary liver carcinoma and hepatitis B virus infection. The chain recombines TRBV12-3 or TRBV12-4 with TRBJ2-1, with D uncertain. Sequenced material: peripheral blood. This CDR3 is CASSLRPAEQFF. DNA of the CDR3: TGTGCCAGCAGTCTCCGACCAGCGGAGCAGTTCTTC.